Shown below are 4 T cell receptor beta chains from a single sample sequenced in a study of CD8 T cells in ankylosing spondylitis (TCRdb year 2017). Preparation of the library involved 5' RACE. Sequencing was carried out with an Illumina HiSeq 2500. TCRdb's own reprocessing of the public reads used fastp at Q25 and MiXCR and kept productive beta chains. When rows share a CDR3 protein, they turn into one entry using the most common DNA and genes. The sample table contains roughly 180,000 distinct CDR3 sequences; only one count was recorded for 9.5% to 10% of them. The ten largest clones represent less than 15% of the sample. The sequenced material came from blood, either unsorted or a sorted T cell fraction (not recorded which). These receptors all stem from a female donor with ankylosing spondylitis or in good health (not recorded which).

This clonotype has ten or more counts. This rearrangement joins TRBV5-5 to TRBJ2-1; 7 nucleotides line up with TRBD2. CDR3 size: 15 residues. V shed 4 bases and J 7 bases; nucleotides not matched to a gene: 11. In germline, CDR1 is SGHKS, CDR2 YYEKEE (reference sequence). This CDR3 is CASSNPPGEGNEQFF. Written as DNA, the CDR3 is TGTGCCAGCAGCAACCCCCCGGGGGAGGGGAATGAGCAGTTCTTC.

The V call is TRBV9, the J call TRBJ2-7, with 13 nucleotides matching TRBD2. This CDR3 comprises 16 residues. CDR1 is SGDLS, CDR2 YYNGEE, per germline. V lost 0 bases and J lost 5; bases outside the gene matches: 5. DNA of the CDR3: TGTGCCAGCAGCGTAGAGGGACTAGCGGGAAGTGACGAGCAGTACTTC. This sequence encodes CASSVEGLAGSDEQYF.

This clonotype turned up a few times. The chain links TRBV4-3 to TRBJ2-7; a possible D gene is TRBD2 (5 bases). The germline CDR1 and CDR2 sequences are LGHNA and YSLEER. The CDR3 has 14 residues. Trimming took off 2 bases at V and 5 bases at J, with 13 bases between the two ends. This CDR3 is CASSQLLGADEQYF. CDR3 DNA: TGCGCCAGCAGCCAATTACTAGGTGCGGACGAGCAGTACTTC.

The chain uses TRBV15 and TRBJ2-7; 9 bases are a match to TRBD2. The CDR3 spans 16 residues. CDR1 is LNHNV and CDR2 is YYDKDF in the germline V gene (reference sequence). V was clipped by 5 bases and J by 6 bases; unmatched bases: 14. The CDR3 here is CATSGGSSGRPSEQYF. The DNA for the CDR3 is TGTGCCACCAGCGGAGGATCAAGCGGGAGGCCGTCCGAGCAGTACTTC. The full variable domain, completed using reference TRBV15 and TRBJ2-7, is DAMVIQNPRYQVTQFGKPVTLSCSQTLNHNVMYWYQQKSSQAPKLLFHYYDKDFNNEADTPDNFQSRRPNTSFCFLDIRSPGLGDTAMYLCATSGGSSGRPSEQYFGPGTRLTVT.